The entry below describes one T cell receptor (beta chain). Its antigen is currently unknown. This sample was included in a study of post-analysis software for immune sequencing data. Germline V gene lookup returns CDR1 DFQATT and CDR2 SNEGSKA (reference sequence). Trimming removed 0 bases at V and 4 bases at J, with 12 bases between. The CDR3 runs 14 residues. Every TCR beta cDNA library bore unique molecular identifiers. Each CDR3 protein is one row after TCRdb ran MiXCR on the PCR reads. The data hold roughly 540,000 distinct CDR3 sequences, with around a third observed a single time. Points from the study as a whole: Controls' normalized Chao1 diversity significantly exceeded that of multiple sclerosis patients. Four to six TRBV segments appeared more often in patients than in controls, and TRBV5-6, TRBV5-1 and TRBV20-1 were among these.

Material for sequencing was blood. This sequence was found in a girl aged 2-17 years with multiple sclerosis. V and J are TRBV20-1 and TRBJ1-2; TRBD1 might be the D (6 bases). As DNA, the CDR3 is TGCAGTGCTAGAGATACCACAGGGCCCTATGGCTACACCTTC. Translating gives CSARDTTGPYGYTF.